These 21 T cell receptor beta chains came from one sample sequenced in a study of blood T cells in healthy people across ages. For the second PCR, which ran for roughly 6 to 12 cycles, a sample-barcoded 5' primer and a J-beta primer mix were used. TCRdb re-analysed the 5' RACE reads in MiXCR, keeping a single row per CDR3 protein. The profile shows roughly 1,700,000 distinct CDR3 sequences, under 30% of them singletons. Source material: blood. These receptors all stem from a woman younger than 45 in good health.

Comments on this clonotype: One base away lies a much larger clone, so this may be a sequencing read error. The CDR3 coding sequence is TGCGCCAGCAGCCAAAGACAGGGCAGCTCCTGCGAGCAGTACTTC. Translation gives CASSQRQGSSCEQYF. The chain recombines TRBV4-1 with TRBJ2-7; 7 nucleotides agree with TRBD1. This CDR3 spans 15 amino acids. Looked up from germline, CDR1 is MGHRA and CDR2 is YSYEKL.

In this sample, this clonotype turned up once. V and J are TRBV7-2 and TRBJ1-3; D gene ambiguous. Per germline, CDR1 SGHTA and CDR2 FQGNSA. The CDR3 is made up of 16 amino acids. Between the trimmed V and J ends, which lost 1 base and 1 base, there was a span of 11 bases. The CDR3 DNA reads as TGTGCCAGCAGCTTAGATCAGCTTATTTCTGGAAACACCATATATTTT. It translates to CASSLDQLISGNTIYF.

There are many counts of this clonotype. The V and J genes are TRBV9 and TRBJ1-5, with TRBD1 as a possible D gene (6 bases). CDR1 and CDR2 from the germline V gene are SGDLS and YYNGEE. This CDR3 has 14 amino acids. The V end lost 4 bases, the J end lost 5 bases, and 13 bases lay between the germline ends. CDR3 sequence (DNA): TGTGCCAGCAGCATGGGGGCAGGTCATCAGCCCCAGCATTTT. Its protein product is CASSMGAGHQPQHF.

This clonotype has at least ten counts. The CDR3 is CSVTALAADNEQFF. The DNA for the CDR3 is TGCAGCGTTACTGCACTAGCGGCGGACAATGAGCAGTTCTTC. The chain joins TRBV29-1 to TRBJ2-1; TRBD2 aligns across 8 bases. Looked up from germline, CDR1 is SQVTM and CDR2 is ANQGSEA. The CDR3 totals 14 residues. The V segment lost 5 bases and the J segment 5 bases; nucleotides outside the gene matches: 8.

The V gene is TRBV12-3 or TRBV12-4, the J gene TRBJ2-6, with D uncertain. V lost 7 bases and J lost 4, with 14 bases in between. CDR3 length equals 15 residues. The CDR3 DNA reads as TGTGCCAGCACTGGGCCAGTCCCCGGGGCCAACGTCCTGACTTTC. Residues: CASTGPVPGANVLTF.

This chain joins TRBV21-1 and TRBJ1-3; the table's D call TRBD1 went unverified against the DNA. TRBV21-1 is annotated as a pseudogene. CDR3 size: 16 residues. The CDR3 region is CASRNGPGGLGNTIYF. The CDR3 DNA reads TGTGCCAGCAGAAATGGACCCGGGGGGCTTGGAAACACCATATATTTT.

Here the CDR3 reads CASSYTFGPQHF. CDR3 DNA sequence: TGTGCCAGCAGCTATACCTTTGGGCCCCAGCATTTT. This rearrangement joins TRBV7-2 to TRBJ1-5; D gene ambiguous. V lost 4 bases and J 9 bases, leaving 10 bases between the germline ends. The CDR3 sequence is 12 residues long. Germline-derived CDR1 and CDR2 are SGHTA and FQGNSA.

The V and J genes are TRBV29-1 and TRBJ2-3; D is perhaps TRBD1 or TRBD2 (5 bases each). This CDR3 is built from 14 residues. V was trimmed by 6 bases and J by 2 bases, leaving 15 bases between them. Germline assignment: CDR1 SQVTM and CDR2 ANQGSEA. CDR3 residues: CSVRPGPNTDTQYF. In nucleotides, the CDR3 is TGCAGCGTCCGGCCGGGACCCAACACAGATACGCAGTATTTT.

This clonotype was detected many times. The rearrangement uses TRBV20-1 and TRBJ2-3; D gene ambiguous. The CDR3 loop spans 11 amino acids. Trimming shortened V by 3 bases and J by 5 bases, and 6 bases separated the two germline ends. Germline V lookup: CDR1 DFQATT, CDR2 SNEGSKA (reference sequence). CDR3 protein: CSARLRDTQYF. In nucleotides, the CDR3 is TGCAGTGCTAGGCTCCGAGATACGCAGTATTTT.

The genes are TRBV28 and TRBJ2-1, with a possible D match to TRBD2 (5 bases). V dropped 3 bases and J dropped 7 bases, with 13 bases sitting between them. From germline, CDR1 is MDHEN and CDR2 SYDVKM. The CDR3 is 14 residues long. CDR3 residues: CASSFRGLGNEQFF. The CDR3 bases are TGTGCCAGCAGTTTTAGAGGGTTGGGAAATGAGCAGTTCTTC.

The chain links TRBV28 to TRBJ1-1; unclear D gene. Trimming shortened V by 1 base and J by 4 bases, and 10 bases separated the two germline ends. The CDR3 loop spans 14 amino acids. Germline lookup yields CDR1 MDHEN and CDR2 SYDVKM. As DNA, the CDR3 is TGTGCCAGCAGTTTATCGGGGATTGGCACTGAAGCTTTCTTT. Amino acid sequence: CASSLSGIGTEAFF.

The chain has TRBV6-5 and TRBJ1-2, with TRBD1 matching 9 bases. After removal of 6 bases from V and 7 bases from J, the junction contained 12 bases not matched to a gene. The length of the CDR3 is 15 residues. Germline V CDR1 and CDR2: MNHEY, SVGAGI. CDR3 in amino acids: CASRYNRDRESGYTF. As DNA, the CDR3 is TGTGCCAGCAGATACAACCGGGACAGGGAAAGTGGCTACACCTTC.

Points on this clonotype: A much larger clone lies one base from this, so it may be a read error. The chain has TRBV29-1 and TRBJ1-2, with TRBD1 as a possible D gene (6 bases). Germline CDR1 is SQVTM and CDR2 is ANQGSEA. This CDR3 is 14 amino acids long. V lost 4 bases and J lost 0, with 12 bases in between. DNA for the CDR3: TGCAGCGTTGTTGGGACACCTCCTAACTATGGCTACACCTTC. This sequence encodes CSVVGTPPNYGYTF.

This clonotype was detected ten times or more. This rearrangement joins TRBV28 to TRBJ2-7; D remains unclear. The germline CDR1 and CDR2 sequences are MDHEN and SYDVKM. The CDR3 is 15 amino acids. V lost 3 bases to trimming and J lost 1 base, with 13 bases between them. CDR3 nucleotides: TGTGCCAGCAGTTTGGAACGAGACGGGTCCTACGAGCAGTACTTC. This translates into CASSLERDGSYEQYF.

This clonotype was recorded a few times. This chain uses TRBV7-9 with TRBJ1-5, with D perhaps TRBD1 (5 bases). Trimming took off 2 bases at V and 5 bases at J, with 10 bases between the two ends. This CDR3 spans 14 amino acids. From germline, CDR1 is SEHNR and CDR2 FQNEAQ (reference sequence). DNA for the CDR3: TGTGCCAGCAGCTTATCAGGGTTCCATCAGCCCCAGCATTTT. It codes for CASSLSGFHQPQHF.

This CDR3 is CSATQGQGHNEQFF. CDR3 in DNA: TGCAGTGCTACGCAAGGACAGGGCCACAATGAGCAGTTCTTC. This chain uses TRBV20-1 with TRBJ2-1, with 8 bases fitting TRBD1. CDR1 is DFQATT and CDR2 is SNEGSKA in the germline V gene (reference sequence). This CDR3 region has 14 residues. V dropped 4 bases and J dropped 5; count of bases not matched to a gene: 7.

The V call is TRBV30, the J call TRBJ2-7, with 10 bases lining up with TRBD1. Germline lookup yields CDR1 GTSNPN and CDR2 SVGIG (reference sequence). V gave up 2 bases and J gave up 7 bases; unmatched junction bases: 5. CDR3 length equals 13 residues. CDR3 in amino acids: CAWSTRTGGEQYF. CDR3 coding DNA: TGTGCCTGGAGTACCCGGACAGGGGGTGAGCAGTACTTC.

The V gene is TRBV27, the J gene TRBJ2-3; the D is unclear. The V and J ends lost 6 bases and 4 bases respectively, with 14 bases between them. The germline V gene encodes CDR1 MNHEY and CDR2 SMNVEV (reference sequence). The CDR3 contains 14 residues. The CDR3 nucleotides read TGTGCCAGCAGGGTGGTGGGGATGCCAGATACGCAGTATTTT. Protein: CASRVVGMPDTQYF.

This rearrangement joins TRBV28 to TRBJ1-5, with TRBD1 matching over 12 bases. The CDR3 length is 15 residues. Germline loops: CDR1 MDHEN, CDR2 SYDVKM. The ends lost 6 bases at V and 7 bases at J; junction bases unmatched: 7. CDR3 in DNA: TGTGCCAGCAGCACGGGACAGGGGGCGCGACAGCCCCAGCATTTT. The encoded protein is CASSTGQGARQPQHF.

This clonotype came up a few times. The rearrangement uses TRBV20-1 and TRBJ2-5, with 7 bases matching TRBD2. The CDR3 length is 15 residues. CDR1 is DFQATT and CDR2 is SNEGSKA in the germline V gene (reference sequence). The V and J ends lost 6 bases and 1 base, in that order; junction bases with no gene match: 11. The CDR3 sequence is CSAPPTGGLQETQYF. The CDR3 region has the DNA TGCAGTGCCCCCCCGACGGGAGGCCTCCAAGAGACCCAGTACTTC.

This clonotype was seen more than once but under ten times. V usage is TRBV7-2 and J usage is TRBJ1-5; 8 nucleotides line up with TRBD1. The CDR3 is 15 amino acids. With 3 bases clipped from V and 4 bases from J, the junction kept 5 bases outside the gene matches. Looked up from germline, CDR1 is SGHTA and CDR2 is FQGNSA. This CDR3 reads CASSFGDRLNQPQHF. DNA of the CDR3: TGTGCCAGCAGCTTTGGGGACAGGTTAAATCAGCCCCAGCATTTT. Looking up the rest from reference TRBV7-2 and TRBJ1-5 gives the full variable domain: GAGVSQSPSNKVTEKGKDVELRCDPISGHTALYWYRQSLGQGLEFLIYFQGNSAPDKSGLPSDRFSAERTGGSVSTLTIQRTQQEDSAVYLCASSFGDRLNQPQHFGDGTRLSIL.